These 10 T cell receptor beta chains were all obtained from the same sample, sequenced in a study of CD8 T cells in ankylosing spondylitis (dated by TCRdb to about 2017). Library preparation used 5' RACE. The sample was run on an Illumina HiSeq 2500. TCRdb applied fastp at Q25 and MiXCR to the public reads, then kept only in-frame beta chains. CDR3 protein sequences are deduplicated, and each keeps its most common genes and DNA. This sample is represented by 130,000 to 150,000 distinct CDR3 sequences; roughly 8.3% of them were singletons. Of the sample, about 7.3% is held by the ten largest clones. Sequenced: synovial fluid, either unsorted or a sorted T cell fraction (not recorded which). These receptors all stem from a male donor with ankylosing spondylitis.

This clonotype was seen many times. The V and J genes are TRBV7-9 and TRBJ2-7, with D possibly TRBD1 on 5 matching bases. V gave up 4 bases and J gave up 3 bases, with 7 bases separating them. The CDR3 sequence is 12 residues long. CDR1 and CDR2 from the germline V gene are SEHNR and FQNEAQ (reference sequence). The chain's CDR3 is CASSYGHYEQYF. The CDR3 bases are TGTGCCAGCAGCTACGGACACTACGAGCAGTACTTC.

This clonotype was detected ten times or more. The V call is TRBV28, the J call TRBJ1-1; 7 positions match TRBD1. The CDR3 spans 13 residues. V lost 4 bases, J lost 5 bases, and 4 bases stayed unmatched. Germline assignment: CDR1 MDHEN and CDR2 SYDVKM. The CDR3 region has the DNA TGTGCCAGCAGTTACAGGGGACGGACTGAAGCTTTCTTT. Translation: CASSYRGRTEAFF.

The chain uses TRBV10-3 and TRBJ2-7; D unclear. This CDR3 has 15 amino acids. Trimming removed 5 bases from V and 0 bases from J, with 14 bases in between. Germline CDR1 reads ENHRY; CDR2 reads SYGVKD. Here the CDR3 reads CAISPRTVSSYEQYF. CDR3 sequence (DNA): TGTGCCATCAGTCCTAGGACGGTGAGCTCCTACGAGCAGTACTTC.

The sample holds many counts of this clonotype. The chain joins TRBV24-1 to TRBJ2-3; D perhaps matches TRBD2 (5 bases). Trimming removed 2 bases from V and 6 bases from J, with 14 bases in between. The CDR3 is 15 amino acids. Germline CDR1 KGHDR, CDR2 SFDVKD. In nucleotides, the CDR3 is TGTGCCACCAGTGATTCTGCTAGCTGGCGCGATACGCAGTATTTT. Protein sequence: CATSDSASWRDTQYF.

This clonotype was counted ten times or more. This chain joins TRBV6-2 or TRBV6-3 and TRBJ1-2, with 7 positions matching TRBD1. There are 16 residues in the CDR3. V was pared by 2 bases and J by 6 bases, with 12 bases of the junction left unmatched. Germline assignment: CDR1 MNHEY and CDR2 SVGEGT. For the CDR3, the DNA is TGTGCCAGCAGTTACCACGCGACAGGGCCATCGCATGGCTACACCTTC. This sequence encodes CASSYHATGPSHGYTF.

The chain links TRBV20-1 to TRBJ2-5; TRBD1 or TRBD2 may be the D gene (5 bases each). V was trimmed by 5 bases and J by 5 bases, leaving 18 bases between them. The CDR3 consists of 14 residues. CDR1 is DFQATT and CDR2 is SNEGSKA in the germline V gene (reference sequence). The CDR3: CSAGRGVSGETQYF. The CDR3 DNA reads TGCAGTGCTGGACGGGGCGTGTCAGGGGAGACCCAGTACTTC.

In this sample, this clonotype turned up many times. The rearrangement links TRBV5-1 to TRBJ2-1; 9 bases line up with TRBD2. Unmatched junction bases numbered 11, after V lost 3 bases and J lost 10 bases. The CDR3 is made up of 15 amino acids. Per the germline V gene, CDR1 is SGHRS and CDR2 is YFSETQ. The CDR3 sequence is CASSSLAGATGEQFF. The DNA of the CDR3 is TGCGCCAGCAGCTCTTTAGCGGGAGCCACTGGGGAGCAGTTCTTC. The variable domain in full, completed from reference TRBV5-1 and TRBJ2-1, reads KAGVTQTPRYLIKTRGQQVTLSCSPISGHRSVSWYQQTPGQGLQFLFEYFSETQRNKGNFPGRFSGRQFSNSRSEMNVSTLELGDSALYLCASSSLAGATGEQFFGPGTRLTVL.

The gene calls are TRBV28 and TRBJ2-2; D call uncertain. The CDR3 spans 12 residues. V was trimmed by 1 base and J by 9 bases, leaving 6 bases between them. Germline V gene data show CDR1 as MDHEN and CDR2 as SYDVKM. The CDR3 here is CASSLSVRELFF. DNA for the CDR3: TGTGCCAGCAGTTTATCGGTGAGGGAGCTGTTTTTT.

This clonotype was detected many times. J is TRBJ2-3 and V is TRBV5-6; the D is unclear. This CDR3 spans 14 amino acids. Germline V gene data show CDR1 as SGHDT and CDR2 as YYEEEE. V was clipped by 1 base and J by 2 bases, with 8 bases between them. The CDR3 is CASSLSPNTDTQYF. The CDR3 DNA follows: TGTGCCAGCAGCTTGTCCCCAAACACAGATACGCAGTATTTT.

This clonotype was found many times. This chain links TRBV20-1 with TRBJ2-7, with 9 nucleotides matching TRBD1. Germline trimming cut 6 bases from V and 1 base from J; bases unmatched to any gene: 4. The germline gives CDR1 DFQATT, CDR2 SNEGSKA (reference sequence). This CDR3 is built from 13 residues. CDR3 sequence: CSAKQGASYEQYF. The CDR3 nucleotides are TGCAGTGCCAAACAGGGGGCATCCTACGAGCAGTACTTC.